The source of this T cell receptor (beta chain) is a study of blood T cell repertoires in COVID-19. Study information: Sites in the United States, Italy and Spain provided acute and convalescent COVID-19 samples. From T cells, B-cell-depleted T cells, or PBMCs came the material, which was cDNA or gDNA.

Germline V CDR1 and CDR2: LGHNA, YSLEER. This CDR3 region has 15 residues. The J segment lost 7 bases and the V segment lost 4 bases, leaving 12 bases of the junction unmatched. Per the original data handling: Reference gene primer amplification yielded estimated nucleated cell counts. Some clones are missing from TCRdb's copy, which holds only in-frame ones; the method was immunoSEQ multiplex PCR. That table supplies the V and J calls and clone size; D and trimming were determined from the DNA. Among 470,000 or so clones listed, 80% to 90% were seen once. The sequencing input was peripheral blood. J is TRBJ1-1 and V is TRBV4-3, with 7 positions matching TRBD1. This TCR derives from a human donor in a cohort sampled during active COVID-19. CDR3 loop: CASSPRSQGGDEAFF. Here the CDR3 DNA reads TGCGCCAGCAGCCCAAGATCTCAAGGGGGCGATGAAGCTTTCTTT.